This entry concerns a single TCR beta chain. Its specificity is not known. With 60 Vbeta and 13 Jbeta primers, the PCR was carried out. Libraries were prepared by immunoSEQ multiplex PCR; TCRdb keeps only in-frame clonotypes and omits some of them. The sample includes almost 200,000 clones, 70% to 80% seen only once; the top ten take approximately 0.36%. This sample was taken from a study of cytomegalovirus exposure and HLA in healthy donors. Across the study: Drawn from HLA-typed donors, 80 million to 100 million unique TCRs were held in an early data release.

The CDR3 contains 13 residues. Germline V gene sequence: CDR1 SGHNT, CDR2 YENEEA. Trimming took 4 bases from V and 0 from J, leaving 6 bases between them. Study findings and constraints: Later work found most CMV-associated TCR beta chains apparently HLA-restricted. An analysis done earlier found most TCR beta V segments productive about 87% or about 30% of the time. Later, an analysis showed that TCR beta chains associated with HLA were more clonally expanded than others that were equally common.

Sequencing was performed on PBMCs. The TCR comes from a male donor in good health and CMV-seropositive. The chain joins TRBV11-3 to TRBJ1-1; D gene ambiguous. Here the CDR3 DNA reads TGTGCCAGCAGCTCGGGGATGAACACTGAAGCTTTCTTT. Its protein product is CASSSGMNTEAFF.